Listed here are 8 T cell receptor beta chains from one sample, sequenced in a study of T cell responses to AZD1222 COVID-19 vaccine. Assay used: immunoSEQ multiplex PCR; TCRdb lists only in-frame clones, some missing. This table has about 83,000 clones, 85% to 90% appearing once. The source material was peripheral blood, sampled on day 0 of AZD1222 vaccination. The receptors come from an adult in good health.

CDR3 sequence reads: CAISEPHLSSGRGQETQYF. The CDR3 DNA is TGTGCCATCAGTGAGCCACATTTATCTAGCGGGAGGGGTCAGGAGACCCAGTACTTC. The chain couples TRBV10-3 to TRBJ2-5; 12 bases match TRBD2. CDR3 length: 19 residues. Per the germline V gene, CDR1 is ENHRY and CDR2 is SYGVKD. V trimming: 2 bases; J trimming: 5 bases; junction bases outside the gene matches: 15.

The chain combines TRBV6-5 with TRBJ2-7; a weak D match, TRBD1 (6 bases). The germline CDR1 and CDR2 sequences are MNHEY and SVGAGI. The germline V and J ends were trimmed by 3 bases and 3 bases, with 18 bases remaining between them. The CDR3 runs 16 residues. CDR3: CASSYSPTGPNYEQYF. CDR3 bases: TGTGCCAGCAGTTATTCCCCCACAGGGCCCAACTACGAGCAGTACTTC.

The chain employs TRBV6-5 and TRBJ2-1, with D perhaps TRBD1 or TRBD2 (6 bases each). The V gene's germline CDR1 is MNHEY and CDR2 SVGAGI. Trimming took 8 bases from V and 1 from J, leaving 12 bases between them. The length of the CDR3 is 14 residues. The CDR3 coding sequence is TGTGCCAGCCAGGGGCTAGCGTCCTACAATGAGCAGTTCTTC. It encodes CASQGLASYNEQFF.

Turning to this clone: The germline gene is not matched at one end of the junction; a read error may be the cause. The CDR3 DNA reads TGTGCCAGCAGCCCCCGACAGGGGCCCTATAATGAGCAGTTCTTC. Translating it yields CASSPRQGPYNEQFF. The chain recombines TRBV7-3 with TRBJ2-1, with TRBD1 matching 8 bases. The CDR3 loop spans 15 amino acids. Germline lookup yields CDR1 SGHTA and CDR2 FQGTGA.

The chain carries TRBV4-1 and TRBJ1-1; D is undetermined. Germline loops: CDR1 MGHRA, CDR2 YSYEKL. The CDR3 extends over 14 amino acids. Trimming shortened V by 2 bases and J by 1 base, and 8 bases separated the two germline ends. The CDR3 DNA sequence: TGCGCCAGCAGCCAACAGGACGGGAACACTGAAGCTTTCTTT. This codes for CASSQQDGNTEAFF.

The gene calls are TRBV24-1 and TRBJ2-2, with 11 positions matching TRBD2. CDR3 length: 17 amino acids. CDR1 KGHDR and CDR2 SFDVKD come from the germline V gene. With 6 bases clipped from V and 5 bases from J, the junction kept 10 bases outside the gene matches. CDR3 nucleotides: TGTGCCACCAGTCGTTTAGCGGGAGGGCCAAATACCGGGGAGCTGTTTTTT. Its translation: CATSRLAGGPNTGELFF.

V usage is TRBV7-3 and J usage is TRBJ2-1; TRBD2 aligns across 8 bases. The CDR3 extends over 15 amino acids. V lost 5 bases and J lost 1; bases outside the gene matches: 4. Per germline, CDR1 SGHTA and CDR2 FQGTGA. The CDR3 sequence: CASSIAGNSYNEQFF. For the CDR3, the DNA is TGTGCCAGCAGCATAGCGGGAAATTCCTACAATGAGCAGTTCTTC.

The V call is TRBV18, the J call TRBJ2-1; 7 nucleotides align to TRBD2. Germline CDR1 reads KGHSH; CDR2 reads LQKENI. The CDR3 loop spans 16 amino acids. The V and J ends lost 2 bases and 2 bases, in that order; junction bases with no gene match: 6. CDR3 bases: TGTGCCAGCTCACCAGGGCGGGAGCCCACCTACAATGAGCAGTTCTTC. Protein product: CASSPGREPTYNEQFF. Filled out from reference TRBV18 and TRBJ2-1, the complete variable domain reads NAGVMQNPRHLVRRRGQEARLRCSPMKGHSHVYWYRQLPEEGLKFMVYLQKENIIDESGMPKERFSAEFPKEGPSILRIQQVVRGDSAAYFCASSPGREPTYNEQFFGPGTRLTVL.